The 2 T cell receptor beta chains below all came from one sample that was sequenced in a study of cytomegalovirus exposure and HLA in healthy donors. It was with 60 Vbeta and 13 Jbeta primers that the PCR ran. Method: immunoSEQ multiplex PCR; TCRdb's copy keeps in-frame clones and lacks some. Found here are 100,000 to 150,000 clones, approximately 80% of them singletons; the top ten hold around 1.3%. The sample consisted of PBMCs. Receptors originate from a girl aged 2-10 years in good health and CMV-seronegative.

The chain uses TRBV10-3 and TRBJ1-5, with D possibly TRBD1 on 6 matching bases. The CDR3 extends over 16 amino acids. Germline V gene data show CDR1 as ENHRY and CDR2 as SYGVKD. Between the trimmed V and J ends, which lost 1 base and 3 bases, there was a span of 13 bases. The CDR3 sequence: CAISEYFRTDNQPQHF. Here the CDR3 DNA reads TGTGCCATCAGTGAGTACTTTAGGACAGACAATCAGCCCCAGCATTTT.

This clone was observed a handful of times. The chain is built from TRBV6-5 and TRBJ2-3, with no clear D. CDR1 is MNHEY and CDR2 is SVGAGI in the germline V gene. The CDR3 extends over 15 amino acids. Trimming took 5 bases from V and 0 from J, leaving 12 bases between them. In DNA, the CDR3 is TGTGCCAGCAGTCAGGCTCCGGATAGCACAGATACGCAGTATTTT. This sequence encodes CASSQAPDSTDTQYF.